A selection of T cell receptor beta chains follows, all from one sample in a study of cytotoxic CD8 clonotypes in ibrutinib-treated CLL. Some clones are missing from TCRdb's copy, which holds only in-frame ones; the method was immunoSEQ multiplex PCR. The sample has 50,000 to 65,000 clones, about three quarters seen once; the top ten hold around two fifths. This material consisted of PBMCs, taken after 12 months of ibrutinib treatment. These receptor sequences come from a human donor with chronic lymphocytic leukemia. Each CDR3 is given with its conserved first and last residue. The D gene is left open where the match is weak. Some rows mark clone size as missing; the rest say once, few, many or name a class of expanded clone.

j_call: TRBJ2-7
clone_size: -
d_call: -
v_call: TRBV28
cdr3_nt: TGTGCCAGCAGGGGCAACCTAACCCCCTACGAGCAGTACTTC
cdr3_aa: CASRGNLTPYEQYF

j_call: TRBJ2-3
clone_size: -
d_call: -
v_call: TRBV7-9
cdr3_nt: TGTGCCAGCGGGGAGACGGCCGGATACACAGATACGCAGTATTTT
cdr3_aa: CASGETAGYTDTQYF

j_call: TRBJ2-4
clone_size: few
d_call: -
v_call: TRBV11-2
cdr3_nt: TGTGCCAGCAGCTCGCGACTAGCCAAAAACATTCAGTACTTC
cdr3_aa: CASSSRLAKNIQYF

j_call: TRBJ2-7
clone_size: many
d_call: -
v_call: TRBV5-4
cdr3_nt: TGTGCCAGCAGCTTTGAAGGGACCAGAAGGAGCGAGCAGTACTTC
cdr3_aa: CASSFEGTRRSEQYF

j_call: TRBJ2-7
clone_size: few
d_call: TRBD1
v_call: TRBV10-3
cdr3_nt: TGTGCCATCAGTGGACTCCAAGACAGGGTCGAGCAGTACTTC
cdr3_aa: CAISGLQDRVEQYF

j_call: TRBJ2-2
clone_size: -
d_call: -
v_call: TRBV9
cdr3_nt: TGTGCCAGCAGCTCTTGGAACACCGGGGAGCTGTTTTTT
cdr3_aa: CASSSWNTGELFF

j_call: TRBJ2-7
clone_size: -
d_call: -
v_call: TRBV7-8
cdr3_nt: TGTGCCAGCAGCTCGAGGGCTAAAGCCGAGCAGTACTTC
cdr3_aa: CASSSRAKAEQYF

j_call: TRBJ2-2
clone_size: -
d_call: -
v_call: TRBV6-6
cdr3_nt: TGTGCCAGCAGTTACTACCGCACCGGGGAGCTGTTTTTT
cdr3_aa: CASSYYRTGELFF

j_call: TRBJ1-1
clone_size: -
d_call: -
v_call: TRBV6-6
cdr3_nt: TGTGCCAGCAGTTATCCTCCGGGAGGCCCGAACACTGAAGCTTTCTTT
cdr3_aa: CASSYPPGGPNTEAFF

j_call: TRBJ2-2
clone_size: once
d_call: -
v_call: TRBV7-9
cdr3_nt: TGTGCCAGCAGCTGGGTGAACACCGGGGAGCTGTTTTTT
cdr3_aa: CASSWVNTGELFF

j_call: TRBJ1-2
clone_size: -
d_call: TRBD1
v_call: TRBV2
cdr3_nt: TGTGCCAGCAGTCAACAGGGGGCGAACTATGGCTACACCTTC
cdr3_aa: CASSQQGANYGYTF

j_call: TRBJ2-5
clone_size: -
d_call: -
v_call: TRBV6-6
cdr3_nt: TGTGCCAGCAGCCCCCGTTCTAGTTCCCAAGAGACCCAGTACTTC
cdr3_aa: CASSPRSSSQETQYF

j_call: TRBJ1-1
clone_size: -
d_call: -
v_call: TRBV7-3
cdr3_nt: TGTGCCAGCAGCTTAGGAACGCGGGACACTGAAGCTTTCTTT
cdr3_aa: CASSLGTRDTEAFF

j_call: TRBJ2-2
clone_size: -
d_call: -
v_call: TRBV5-1
cdr3_nt: TGCGCCAGCAGCTTTGCTACTCCGGACACCGGGGAGCTGTTTTTT
cdr3_aa: CASSFATPDTGELFF

j_call: TRBJ2-7
clone_size: -
d_call: -
v_call: TRBV5-1
cdr3_nt: TGCGCCAGCAGCTTGGCGGCAGATACCTACGAGCAGTACTTC
cdr3_aa: CASSLAADTYEQYF

j_call: TRBJ2-7
clone_size: -
d_call: -
v_call: TRBV7-6
cdr3_nt: TGTGCCAGCAGTCCGGATGGGGGCGAGCAGTACTTC
cdr3_aa: CASSPDGGEQYF

j_call: TRBJ1-2
clone_size: -
d_call: TRBD1
v_call: TRBV2
cdr3_nt: TGTGCCAGCAGAGAATCAGGGACAGGTTATGGCTACACCTTC
cdr3_aa: CASRESGTGYGYTF

j_call: TRBJ2-1
clone_size: -
d_call: TRBD2
v_call: TRBV5-1
cdr3_nt: TGCGCCAGCAGCACAGGTGGAGCGGGAGGCAATGAGCAGTTCTTC
cdr3_aa: CASSTGGAGGNEQFF

j_call: TRBJ2-7
clone_size: few
d_call: TRBD1
v_call: TRBV11-2
cdr3_nt: TGTGCCAGCAGCTTAGGACAGGGGGCCTACGAGCAGTACTTC
cdr3_aa: CASSLGQGAYEQYF

j_call: TRBJ1-1
clone_size: -
d_call: -
v_call: TRBV7-3
cdr3_nt: TGTGCCAGCAGCTTGCAGGGGAACACTGAAGCTTTCTTT
cdr3_aa: CASSLQGNTEAFF

j_call: TRBJ1-4
clone_size: -
d_call: -
v_call: TRBV5-1
cdr3_nt: TGCGCCAGCAGGTGGCAGCCTAATGAAAAACTGTTTTTT
cdr3_aa: CASRWQPNEKLFF

j_call: TRBJ2-6
clone_size: -
d_call: TRBD1
v_call: TRBV5-4
cdr3_nt: TGTGCCAGCAGCTTGGCAGGGGGTAGCTCTGGGGCCAACGTCCTGACTTTC
cdr3_aa: CASSLAGGSSGANVLTF

j_call: TRBJ1-2
clone_size: few
d_call: -
v_call: TRBV28
cdr3_nt: TGTGCCAGCAGTTTAGCAGGGGCAAACTATGGCTACACCTTC
cdr3_aa: CASSLAGANYGYTF

j_call: TRBJ1-5
clone_size: -
d_call: -
v_call: TRBV28
cdr3_nt: TGTGCCACGCGCGGGCCGGGCAATCAGCCCCAGCATTTT
cdr3_aa: CATRGPGNQPQHF

j_call: TRBJ1-5
clone_size: few
d_call: -
v_call: TRBV19
cdr3_nt: TGTGCCAGTAGTATTAGGCAGGGTTTGGGCAATCAGCCCCAGCATTTT
cdr3_aa: CASSIRQGLGNQPQHF

j_call: TRBJ1-2
clone_size: -
d_call: TRBD1
v_call: TRBV30
cdr3_nt: TGTGCCTGGAGTCGGGACAGGCCTCGCGGCTACACCTTC
cdr3_aa: CAWSRDRPRGYTF

j_call: TRBJ2-3
clone_size: -
d_call: TRBD2
v_call: TRBV6-1
cdr3_nt: TGTGCCAGCAGTGGAAGTGGTGGACTAGCGGCTAGCACAGATACGCAGTATTTT
cdr3_aa: CASSGSGGLAASTDTQYF

j_call: TRBJ2-5
clone_size: -
d_call: TRBD1
v_call: TRBV6-5
cdr3_nt: TGTGCCAGCAGTTGGGGGACAGGGGGGGATGGAGAGACCCAGTACTTC
cdr3_aa: CASSWGTGGDGETQYF

j_call: TRBJ1-4
clone_size: -
d_call: -
v_call: TRBV15
cdr3_nt: TGTGCCACCAGCAGCTCGGGGGTAAAACTGTTTTTT
cdr3_aa: CATSSSGVKLFF

j_call: TRBJ2-5
clone_size: -
d_call: TRBD1
v_call: TRBV5-4
cdr3_nt: TGTGCCAGCAGCACCAAACAGGGGACCCAAGAGACCCAGTACTTC
cdr3_aa: CASSTKQGTQETQYF

j_call: TRBJ2-7
clone_size: -
d_call: TRBD2
v_call: TRBV27
cdr3_nt: TGTGCCAGCAGTTTTAGCGGGAGTAGCTACGAGCAGTACTTC
cdr3_aa: CASSFSGSSYEQYF

j_call: TRBJ2-7
clone_size: -
d_call: -
v_call: TRBV7-2
cdr3_nt: TGTGCCAGCAGCACTGACGGAGCCTACGAGCAGTACTTC
cdr3_aa: CASSTDGAYEQYF

j_call: TRBJ2-4
clone_size: -
d_call: -
v_call: TRBV6-1
cdr3_nt: TGTGCCAGCAGTGAATGGAGGGGCACGGCCAAAAACATTCAGTACTTC
cdr3_aa: CASSEWRGTAKNIQYF

j_call: TRBJ2-3
clone_size: -
d_call: TRBD2
v_call: TRBV5-1
cdr3_nt: TGCGCCAGCAGCCCGACTAGCGGCACAGATACGCAGTATTTT
cdr3_aa: CASSPTSGTDTQYF

j_call: TRBJ2-2
clone_size: few
d_call: TRBD2
v_call: TRBV18
cdr3_nt: TGTGCCAGCTCGTCCGGGACTAGATCCGGGGAGCTGTTTTTT
cdr3_aa: CASSSGTRSGELFF

j_call: TRBJ2-3
clone_size: -
d_call: -
v_call: TRBV5-6
cdr3_nt: TGTGCCAGCAGCTTGGCCCCTGGGCGGGATGCCGGAGATACGCAGTATTTT
cdr3_aa: CASSLAPGRDAGDTQYF

j_call: TRBJ1-5
clone_size: once
d_call: TRBD1
v_call: TRBV30
cdr3_nt: TGTGCCTGGAGCCAGAGACAGGGGAGGCAGCCCCAGCATTTT
cdr3_aa: CAWSQRQGRQPQHF

j_call: TRBJ2-7
clone_size: -
d_call: TRBD1
v_call: TRBV6-1
cdr3_nt: TGTGCCAGCAATGGAGAGTGGACAGGTGCCTACGAGCAGTACTTC
cdr3_aa: CASNGEWTGAYEQYF

j_call: TRBJ2-1
clone_size: -
d_call: -
v_call: TRBV7-2
cdr3_nt: TGTGCCAGCAGCTTACTGGGCGAGGCCTACAATGAGCAGTTCTTC
cdr3_aa: CASSLLGEAYNEQFF

j_call: TRBJ2-1
clone_size: -
d_call: TRBD1
v_call: TRBV7-3
cdr3_nt: TGTGCCAGCAGCTCTCCGACCGGGACGCCCGACAGGGATGAGCAGTTCTTC
cdr3_aa: CASSSPTGTPDRDEQFF

j_call: TRBJ1-2
clone_size: medium-sized
d_call: TRBD1
v_call: TRBV5-1
cdr3_nt: TGCGCCAGCAGCTTGGGGACAGGGGGCTATGGCTACACCTTC
cdr3_aa: CASSLGTGGYGYTF

j_call: TRBJ2-3
clone_size: -
d_call: -
v_call: TRBV28
cdr3_nt: TGTGCCAGCAGCCTCACGGGTCGCCCGACTGCAGATACGCAGTATTTT
cdr3_aa: CASSLTGRPTADTQYF

j_call: TRBJ1-1
clone_size: -
d_call: -
v_call: TRBV5-1
cdr3_nt: TGCGCCAGCCGGGGGCCCGGGGACACTGAAGCTTTCTTT
cdr3_aa: CASRGPGDTEAFF